The sequence of this T cell receptor beta chain was determined in a study of PD-L1 blockade in urothelial cancer. Study-wide context: In the mid-2010s, patients got going on atezolizumab, taking 1,200 mg intravenously every 3 weeks. Among blood samples, the median T cell count was around 140,000.

Produced via immunoSEQ multiplex PCR; TCRdb's table is partial and in-frame only. The sample has about 71,000 clones, roughly 89% seen once. Germline V gives CDR1 MGHRA, CDR2 YSYEKL. The CDR3 extends over 17 amino acids. The J segment lost 3 bases and the V segment lost 0 bases, leaving 7 bases of the junction unmatched. Individual patients had between 1 and 8 samples, taken pretreatment and on-treatment. This specimen consisted of PBMCs, obtained around atezolizumab (anti-PD-L1) treatment. The chain combines TRBV4-1 with TRBJ2-5; TRBD2 agrees at 10 bases. The clonotype originates from a man in his fifties or sixties with urothelial cancer. CDR3 residues: CASSQEKNLAGEETQYF. CDR3 bases: TGCGCCAGCAGCCAAGAGAAGAATCTAGCGGGAGAAGAGACCCAGTACTTC.